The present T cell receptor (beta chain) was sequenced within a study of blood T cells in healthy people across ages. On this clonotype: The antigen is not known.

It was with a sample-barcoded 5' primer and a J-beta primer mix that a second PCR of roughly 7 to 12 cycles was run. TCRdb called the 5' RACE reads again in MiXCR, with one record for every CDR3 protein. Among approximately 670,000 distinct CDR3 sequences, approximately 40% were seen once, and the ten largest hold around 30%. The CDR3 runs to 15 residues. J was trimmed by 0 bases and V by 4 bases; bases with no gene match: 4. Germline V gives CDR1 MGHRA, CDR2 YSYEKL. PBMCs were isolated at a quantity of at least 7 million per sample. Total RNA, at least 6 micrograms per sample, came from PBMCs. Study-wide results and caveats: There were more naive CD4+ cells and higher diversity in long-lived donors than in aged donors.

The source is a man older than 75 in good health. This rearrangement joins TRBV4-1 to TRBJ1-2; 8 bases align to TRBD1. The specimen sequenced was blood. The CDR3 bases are TGCGCCAGCAGCCGACAGGGGCTATCTAACTATGGCTACACCTTC. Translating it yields CASSRQGLSNYGYTF.